One sample yielded the 3 T cell receptor beta chains listed below, sequenced in a study of cytotoxic CD8 clonotypes in ibrutinib-treated CLL. The table came from immunoSEQ multiplex PCR; TCRdb's copy has only in-frame clones and leaves some out. Of roughly 180,000 clones in the sample, about 72% are singletons; the top ten hold around an eighth. The material sequenced was PBMCs, taken after 24 months of ibrutinib treatment. The receptors derive from a human donor with chronic lymphocytic leukemia.

This rearrangement joins TRBV18 to TRBJ2-1; either TRBD1 or TRBD2 may fit D (5 bases each). With 0 bases removed from V and 0 bases from J, the gap between germline ends came to 9 bases. The germline CDR1 and CDR2 sequences are KGHSH and LQKENI. The CDR3 has 16 amino acids. The CDR3 region has the DNA TGTGCCAGCTCACCACCGGGGGTAAGCTCCTACAATGAGCAGTTCTTC. Its translation is CASSPPGVSSYNEQFF.

The gene calls are TRBV30 and TRBJ2-7; the D gene is possibly TRBD2 (6 bases). The CDR3 is 15 residues long. Germline CDR1 reads GTSNPN; CDR2 reads SVGIG (reference sequence). The V and J ends lost 4 bases and 0 bases respectively, with 16 bases between them. The CDR3 here is CAWMGLSGSSYEQYF. The CDR3, as DNA: TGTGCCTGGATGGGTCTTAGCGGAAGCTCCTACGAGCAGTACTTC.

J is TRBJ2-7 and V is TRBV25-1; D is ambiguous. This CDR3 is built from 12 residues. V lost 3 bases to trimming and J lost 4 bases, with 7 bases between them. The germline V gene encodes CDR1 MGHDK and CDR2 SYGVNS. CDR3 in amino acids: CASSEGNYEQYF. Written as DNA, the CDR3 is TGTGCCAGCAGTGAGGGGAATTACGAGCAGTACTTC.